Described below is a single TCR beta chain sequence and its context. Its antigen is currently unknown. This CDR3 contains 13 residues. With V trimmed by 3 bases and J by 3 bases, 1 base remained unmatched. Germline V CDR1 and CDR2: SGHRS, YFSETQ. This sample stems from a study of cytomegalovirus exposure and HLA in healthy donors. Study details: Among the 300 to 400 donors who were genotyped, approximately 76% fell in the genetic ancestry cluster that is associated with self-reported Caucasian donors.

Study-wide findings and caveats: A later analysis reportedly found that, within productive TCRs, an Asian-associated ancestry cluster had fewer N-insertions than the mean observed across the approximately 660 donors.

Amplification used 60 Vbeta primers and 13 Jbeta primers. In the study's own analysis: It was a later analysis that counted roughly 80 million unique TCR beta chains, of which approximately 9.9 million were shared. Data came from immunoSEQ multiplex PCR; TCRdb stores just in-frame clones and leaves some out. V and J calls and clone size are copied from that table; D and trimming were computed from the DNA. The sample holds about 190,000 clones, around 83% seen once. This chain joins TRBV5-1 and TRBJ2-7; TRBD1 agrees at 9 bases. This clonotype was obtained from a woman aged 18-35 years in good health and CMV-seronegative. The sequenced sample was PBMCs. The CDR3 nucleotides are TGCGCCAGCAGCTGGACAGGGGACTACGAGCAGTACTTC. It translates to CASSWTGDYEQYF.